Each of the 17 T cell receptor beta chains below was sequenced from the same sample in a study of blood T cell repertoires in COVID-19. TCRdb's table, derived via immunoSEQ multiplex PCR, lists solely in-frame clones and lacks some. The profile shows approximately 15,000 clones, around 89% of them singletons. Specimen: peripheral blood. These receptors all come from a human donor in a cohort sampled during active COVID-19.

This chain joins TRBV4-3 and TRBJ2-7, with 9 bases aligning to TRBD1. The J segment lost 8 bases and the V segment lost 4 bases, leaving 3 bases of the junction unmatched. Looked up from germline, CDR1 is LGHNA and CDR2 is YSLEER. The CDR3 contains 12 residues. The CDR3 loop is CASSLGTGKQYF. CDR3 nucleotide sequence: TGCGCCAGCAGCCTAGGGACAGGGAAGCAGTACTTC.

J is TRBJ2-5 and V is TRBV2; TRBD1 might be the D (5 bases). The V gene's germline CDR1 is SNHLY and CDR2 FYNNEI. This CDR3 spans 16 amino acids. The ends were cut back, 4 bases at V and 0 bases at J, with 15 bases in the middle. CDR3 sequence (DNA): TGTGCCAGCAGTGCGGGTCTCTTACAGGACCAAGAGACCCAGTACTTC. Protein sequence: CASSAGLLQDQETQYF.

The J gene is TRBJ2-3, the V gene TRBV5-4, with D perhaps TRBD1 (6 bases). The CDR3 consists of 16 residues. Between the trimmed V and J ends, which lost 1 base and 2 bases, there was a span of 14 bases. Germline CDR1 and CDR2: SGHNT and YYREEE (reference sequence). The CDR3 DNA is TGTGCCAGCAGCTTGCCCGCAGGGGCTCCCACAGATACGCAGTATTTT. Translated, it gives CASSLPAGAPTDTQYF.

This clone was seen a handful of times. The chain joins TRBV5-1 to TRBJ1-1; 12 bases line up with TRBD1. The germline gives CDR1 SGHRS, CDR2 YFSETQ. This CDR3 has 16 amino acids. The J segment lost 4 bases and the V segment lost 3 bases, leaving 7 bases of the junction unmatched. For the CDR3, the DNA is TGCGCCAGCAGCTGGAAGGGACAGGGGGCGGCCACTGAAGCTTTCTTT. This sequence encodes CASSWKGQGAATEAFF.

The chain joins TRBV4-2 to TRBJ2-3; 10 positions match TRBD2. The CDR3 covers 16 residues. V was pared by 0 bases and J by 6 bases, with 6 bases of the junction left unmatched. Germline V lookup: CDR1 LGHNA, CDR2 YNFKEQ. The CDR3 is CASSQELAGAGDTQYF. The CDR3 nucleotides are TGTGCCAGCAGCCAAGAGCTAGCGGGGGCGGGGGATACGCAGTATTTT.

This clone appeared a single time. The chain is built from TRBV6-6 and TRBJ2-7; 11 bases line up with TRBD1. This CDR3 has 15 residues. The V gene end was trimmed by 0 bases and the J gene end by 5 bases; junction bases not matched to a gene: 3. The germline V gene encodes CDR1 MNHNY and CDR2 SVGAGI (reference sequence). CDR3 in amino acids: CASSYSRTGGNEQYF. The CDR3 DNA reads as TGTGCCAGCAGTTACTCGAGGACAGGGGGCAACGAGCAGTACTTC.

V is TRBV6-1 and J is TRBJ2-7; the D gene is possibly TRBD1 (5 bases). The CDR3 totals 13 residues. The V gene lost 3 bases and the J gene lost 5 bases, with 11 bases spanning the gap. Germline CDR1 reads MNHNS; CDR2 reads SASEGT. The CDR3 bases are TGTGCCAGCAGTGACCACACAGGAGACGAGCAGTACTTC. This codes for CASSDHTGDEQYF.

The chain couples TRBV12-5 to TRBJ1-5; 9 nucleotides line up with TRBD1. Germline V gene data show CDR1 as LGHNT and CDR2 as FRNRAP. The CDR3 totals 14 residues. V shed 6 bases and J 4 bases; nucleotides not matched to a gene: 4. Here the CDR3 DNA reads TGTGCTAGTGGCCAGACAGGGGGGAATCAGCCCCAGCATTTT. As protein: CASGQTGGNQPQHF.

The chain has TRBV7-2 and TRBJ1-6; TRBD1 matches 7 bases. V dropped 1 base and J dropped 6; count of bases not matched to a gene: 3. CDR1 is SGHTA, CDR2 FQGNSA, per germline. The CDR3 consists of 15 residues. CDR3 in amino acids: CASSLEGTVNSPLHF. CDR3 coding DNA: TGTGCCAGCAGCTTAGAGGGGACAGTTAATTCACCCCTCCACTTT.

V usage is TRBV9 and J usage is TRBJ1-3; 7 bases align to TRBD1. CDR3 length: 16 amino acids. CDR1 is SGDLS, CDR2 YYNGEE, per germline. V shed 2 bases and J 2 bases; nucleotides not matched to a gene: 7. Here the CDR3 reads CASSVGPGTAGNTIYF. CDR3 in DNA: TGTGCCAGCAGCGTCGGACCCGGGACAGCTGGAAACACCATATATTTT.

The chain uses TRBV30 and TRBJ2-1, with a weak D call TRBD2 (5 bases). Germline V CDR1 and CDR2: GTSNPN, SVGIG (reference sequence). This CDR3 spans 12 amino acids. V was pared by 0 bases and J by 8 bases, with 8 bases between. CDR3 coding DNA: TGTGCCTGGAGTGTATCGGGGTATGAGCAGTTCTTC. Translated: CAWSVSGYEQFF. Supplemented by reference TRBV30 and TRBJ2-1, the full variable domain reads SQTIHQWPATLVQPVGSPLSLECTVEGTSNPNLYWYRQAAGRGLQLLFYSVGIGQISSEVPQNLSASRPQDRQFILSSKKLLLSDSGFYLCAWSVSGYEQFFGPGTRLTVL.

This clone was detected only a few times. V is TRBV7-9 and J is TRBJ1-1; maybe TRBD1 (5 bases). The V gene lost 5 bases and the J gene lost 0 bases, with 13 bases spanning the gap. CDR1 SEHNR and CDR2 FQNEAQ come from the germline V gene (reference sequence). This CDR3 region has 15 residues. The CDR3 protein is CASSPTAYMNTEAFF. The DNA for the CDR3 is TGTGCCAGCAGCCCGACAGCGTATATGAACACTGAAGCTTTCTTT.

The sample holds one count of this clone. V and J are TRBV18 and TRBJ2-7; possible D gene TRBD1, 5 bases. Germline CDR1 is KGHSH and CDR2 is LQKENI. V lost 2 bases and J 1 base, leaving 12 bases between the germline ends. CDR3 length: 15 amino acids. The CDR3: CASSPDSGPSYEQYF. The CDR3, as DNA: TGTGCCAGCTCACCAGACAGTGGGCCGTCCTACGAGCAGTACTTC. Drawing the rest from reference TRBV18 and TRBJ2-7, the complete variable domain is NAGVMQNPRHLVRRRGQEARLRCSPMKGHSHVYWYRQLPEEGLKFMVYLQKENIIDESGMPKERFSAEFPKEGPSILRIQQVVRGDSAAYFCASSPDSGPSYEQYFGPGTRLTVT.

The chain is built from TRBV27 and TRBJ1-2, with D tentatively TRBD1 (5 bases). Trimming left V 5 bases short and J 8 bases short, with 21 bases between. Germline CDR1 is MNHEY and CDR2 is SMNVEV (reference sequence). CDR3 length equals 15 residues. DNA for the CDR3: TGTGCCAGCAGTAGCAGGGAAAGGGGTATTTACGGCTACACCTTC. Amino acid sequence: CASSSRERGIYGYTF.

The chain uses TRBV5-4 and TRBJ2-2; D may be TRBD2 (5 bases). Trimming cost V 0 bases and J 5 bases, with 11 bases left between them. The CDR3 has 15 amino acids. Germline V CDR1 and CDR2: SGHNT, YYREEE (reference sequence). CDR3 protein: CASSLVGRTTGELFF. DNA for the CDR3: TGTGCCAGCAGCTTGGTGGGCAGGACTACCGGGGAGCTGTTTTTT.

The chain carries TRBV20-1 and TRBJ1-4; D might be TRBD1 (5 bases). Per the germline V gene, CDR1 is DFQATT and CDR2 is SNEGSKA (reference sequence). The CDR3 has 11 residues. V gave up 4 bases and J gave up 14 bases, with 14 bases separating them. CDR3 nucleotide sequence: TGCAGTGCTACAATTCCGGAGGGGCTGTTTTTT. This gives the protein CSATIPEGLFF.

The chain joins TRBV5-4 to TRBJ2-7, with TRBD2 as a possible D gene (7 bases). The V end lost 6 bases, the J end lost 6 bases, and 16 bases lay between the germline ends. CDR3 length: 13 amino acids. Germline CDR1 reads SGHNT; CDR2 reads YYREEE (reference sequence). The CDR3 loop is CASIPPGGGEQYF. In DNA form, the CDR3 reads TGTGCCAGCATCCCCCCGGGGGGCGGCGAGCAGTACTTC.